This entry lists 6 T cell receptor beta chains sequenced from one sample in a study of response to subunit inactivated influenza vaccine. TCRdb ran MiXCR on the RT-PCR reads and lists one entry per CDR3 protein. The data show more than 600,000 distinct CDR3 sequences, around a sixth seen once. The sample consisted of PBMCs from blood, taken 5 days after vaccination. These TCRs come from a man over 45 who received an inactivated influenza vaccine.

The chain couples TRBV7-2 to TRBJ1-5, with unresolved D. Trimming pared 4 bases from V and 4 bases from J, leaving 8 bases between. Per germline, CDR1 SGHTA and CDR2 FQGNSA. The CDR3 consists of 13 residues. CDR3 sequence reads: CASSWTENQPQHF. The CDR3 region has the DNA TGTGCCAGCAGCTGGACTGAGAATCAGCCCCAGCATTTT.

In nucleotides, the CDR3 is TGTGCCAGCAGCCTCACAGGAGCAGCTTTCTTT. Translating it yields CASSLTGAAFF. The chain recombines TRBV13 with TRBJ1-1, with D maybe TRBD1 (5 bases). V was cut by 5 bases and J by 10 bases, with 11 bases left in between. CDR3 length: 11 amino acids. Germline V gives CDR1 PRHDT, CDR2 FYEKMQ (reference sequence).

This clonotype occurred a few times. As DNA, the CDR3 is TGTGCCAGCAGTCTAAAGGGGTCGGGCCGCACAGATACGCAGTATTTT. Its translation is CASSLKGSGRTDTQYF. The rearrangement links TRBV6-1 to TRBJ2-3; the D gene is possibly TRBD1 (5 bases). Germline assignment: CDR1 MNHNS and CDR2 SASEGT. V lost 5 bases and J 1 base, leaving 16 bases between the germline ends. The CDR3 is 16 amino acids.

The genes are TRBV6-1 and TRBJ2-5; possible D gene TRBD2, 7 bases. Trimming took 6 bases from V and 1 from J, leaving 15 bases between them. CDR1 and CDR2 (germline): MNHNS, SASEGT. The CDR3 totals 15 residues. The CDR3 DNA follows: TGTGCCAGCAGACGAGGGGGGGGGACCCAAGAGACCCAGTACTTC. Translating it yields CASRRGGGTQETQYF.

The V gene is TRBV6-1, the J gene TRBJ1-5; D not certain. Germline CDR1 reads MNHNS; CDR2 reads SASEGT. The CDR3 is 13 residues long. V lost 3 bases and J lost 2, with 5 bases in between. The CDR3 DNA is TGTGCCAGCAGTGAGGTTGGCAATCAGCCCCAGCATTTT. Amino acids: CASSEVGNQPQHF.

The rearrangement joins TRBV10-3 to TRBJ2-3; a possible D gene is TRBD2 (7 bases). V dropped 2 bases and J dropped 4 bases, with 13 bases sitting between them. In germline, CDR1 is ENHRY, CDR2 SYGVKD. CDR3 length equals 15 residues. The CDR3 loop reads CAISEPSGGPDTQYF. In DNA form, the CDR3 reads TGTGCCATCAGTGAGCCTTCCGGGGGGCCAGATACGCAGTATTTT.